One T cell receptor (beta chain) is described in this entry. Its antigen is as yet unknown. The data derive from a study of T-cell reconstitution after alpha-beta-depleted transplantation in children. Points from the study as a whole: Among T cells one year after transplant, newly produced cells accounted for most counts and diversity. Reported findings indicate that, about two months after transplant, alpha-beta T cells came from several hundred expanded clones, which were derived from non-depleted graft cells. Surviving recipient cells, namely T cells and thymic progenitors, were the source of high day-60 TCRbeta diversity in some patients.

Library preparation (for TCRbeta) was performed with unique molecular identifiers. MiXCR, applied by TCRdb to the PCR reads, yields one record per CDR3 protein. The sample carries about 980,000 distinct CDR3 sequences, about 29% recorded once. V gave up 0 bases and J gave up 4 bases, with 19 bases separating them. This CDR3 is built from 18 residues. Germline V gene data show CDR1 as LGHDT and CDR2 as YNNKEL (reference sequence). The chain uses TRBV3-1 and TRBJ1-3, with D tentatively TRBD1 (5 bases). The sample was PBMCs, mostly from graft donor cells, taken 360 days after TCRalphabeta/CD19-depleted stem cell transplant. The receptor was derived from a boy under two years old who had a stem cell transplant for SCID, so the T cells may come from the graft donor. The DNA of the CDR3 is TGTGCCAGCAGCCAAGATTATGGGGACGGGGATAAGGGAAACACCATATATTTT. This encodes CASSQDYGDGDKGNTIYF.